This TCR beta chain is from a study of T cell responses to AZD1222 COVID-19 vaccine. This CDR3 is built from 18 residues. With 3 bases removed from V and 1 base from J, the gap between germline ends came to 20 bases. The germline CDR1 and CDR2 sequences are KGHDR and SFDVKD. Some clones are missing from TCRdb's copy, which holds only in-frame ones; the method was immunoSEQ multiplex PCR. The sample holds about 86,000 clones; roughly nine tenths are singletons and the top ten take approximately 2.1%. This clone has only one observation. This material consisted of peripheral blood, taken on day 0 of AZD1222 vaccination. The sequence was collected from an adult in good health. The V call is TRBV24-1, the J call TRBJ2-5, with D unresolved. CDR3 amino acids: CATSDPRWCPGLQETQYF. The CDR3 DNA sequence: TGTGCCACCAGTGATCCCCGGTGGTGCCCCGGGCTCCAAGAGACCCAGTACTTC.